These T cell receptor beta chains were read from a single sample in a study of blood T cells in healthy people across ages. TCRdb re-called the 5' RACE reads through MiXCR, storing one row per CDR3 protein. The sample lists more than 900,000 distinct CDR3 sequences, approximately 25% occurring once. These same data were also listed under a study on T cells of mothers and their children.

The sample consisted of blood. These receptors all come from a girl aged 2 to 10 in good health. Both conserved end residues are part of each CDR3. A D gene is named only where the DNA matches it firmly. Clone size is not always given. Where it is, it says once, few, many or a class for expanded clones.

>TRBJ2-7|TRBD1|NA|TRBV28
CASSLPGTVYEQYF
TGTGCCAGCAGTCTCCCCGGGACAGTTTACGAGCAGTACTTC
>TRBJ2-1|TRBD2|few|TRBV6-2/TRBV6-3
CASSDDSSGGRNEQFF
TGTGCCAGCAGTGACGACTCTAGCGGGGGGCGGAATGAGCAGTTCTTC
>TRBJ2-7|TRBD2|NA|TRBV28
CASSMRAGPYEQYF
TGTGCCAGCAGCATGAGAGCGGGACCCTACGAACAGTACTTC
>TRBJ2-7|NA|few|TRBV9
CASSAGMSRSSAYEQYF
TGTGCCAGCAGCGCGGGGATGTCGCGGTCTTCTGCCTACGAGCAGTACTTC
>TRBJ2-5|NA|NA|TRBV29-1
CSVISTTQETQYF
TGCAGCGTTATATCGACAACCCAAGAGACCCAGTACTTC
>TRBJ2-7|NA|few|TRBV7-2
CASSLAGIDEQYF
TGTGCCAGCAGCTTAGCAGGCATTGACGAGCAGTACTTC
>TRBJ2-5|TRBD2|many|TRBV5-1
CASSLLAGDQETQYF
TGCGCCAGCAGCCTCCTGGCGGGGGACCAAGAGACCCAGTACTTC
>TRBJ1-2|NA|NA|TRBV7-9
CASSLVRQGSTVGYTF
TGTGCCAGCAGCTTAGTTAGGCAGGGGAGTACGGTGGGCTACACCTTC
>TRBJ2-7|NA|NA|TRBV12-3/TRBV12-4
CASSSQWPDEQYF
TGTGCCAGTAGTTCACAATGGCCGGACGAGCAGTACTTC
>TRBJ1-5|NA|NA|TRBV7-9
CASSTDLGNQPQHF
TGTGCCAGCAGCACGGACCTCGGCAATCAGCCCCAGCATTTT
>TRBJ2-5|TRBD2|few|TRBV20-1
CSARDYMRTSGQETQYF
TGCAGTGCTAGAGATTATATGCGGACTAGCGGACAAGAGACCCAGTACTTC
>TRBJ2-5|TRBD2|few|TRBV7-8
CASSAFSSGGAISETQYF
TGTGCCAGCAGCGCCTTTTCTAGCGGGGGGGCCATATCAGAGACCCAGTACTTC
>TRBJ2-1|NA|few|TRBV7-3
CASRGGAYNEQFF
TGTGCCAGCCGCGGGGGCGCCTACAATGAGCAGTTCTTC
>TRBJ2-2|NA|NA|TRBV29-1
CSVELGIGELFF
TGCAGCGTTGAACTCGGTATCGGGGAGCTGTTTTTT
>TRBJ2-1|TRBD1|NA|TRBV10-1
CASSTSGGRNEQFF
TGCGCCAGCAGTACGTCAGGGGGTAGGAATGAGCAGTTCTTC
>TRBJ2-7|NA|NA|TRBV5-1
CASSLEGPSPVYEQYF
TGCGCCAGCAGCTTGGAGGGGCCCTCCCCAGTGTACGAGCAGTACTTC
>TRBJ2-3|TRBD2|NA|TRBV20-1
CSARREGRADTQYF
TGCAGTGCTAGGCGGGAGGGCCGAGCAGATACGCAGTATTTT
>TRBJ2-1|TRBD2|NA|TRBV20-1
CSARALTSGAYNEQFF
TGCAGTGCTAGGGCCCTAACTAGCGGGGCCTACAATGAGCAGTTCTTC
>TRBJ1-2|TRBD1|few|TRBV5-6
CASSLSVRGRPWDGYTF
TGTGCCAGCAGCTTGTCTGTCAGGGGGCGCCCCTGGGATGGCTACACCTTC
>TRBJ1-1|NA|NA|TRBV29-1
CSVIRRPREAFF
TGCAGCGTTATTAGGCGGCCTCGTGAAGCTTTCTTT
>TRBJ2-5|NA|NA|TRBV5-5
CASRDGSLGPVEETQYF
TGTGCCAGCAGGGACGGTTCACTGGGGCCCGTAGAAGAGACCCAGTACTTC
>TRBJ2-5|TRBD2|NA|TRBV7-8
CASSLVVSGGKETQYF
TGTGCCAGCAGCTTAGTAGTTAGCGGGGGCAAAGAGACCCAGTACTTC
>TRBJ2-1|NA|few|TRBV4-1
CASSQDQAGDRLYNEQFF
TGCGCCAGCAGCCAAGATCAAGCGGGTGACAGACTCTACAATGAGCAGTTCTTC
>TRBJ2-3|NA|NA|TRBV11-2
CASSLGGGTDTDTQYF
TGTGCCAGCAGCTTAGGGGGAGGGACAGACACAGATACGCAGTATTTT
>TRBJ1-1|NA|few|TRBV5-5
CASRGDGEAFF
TGTGCCAGCCGTGGGGACGGTGAAGCTTTCTTT